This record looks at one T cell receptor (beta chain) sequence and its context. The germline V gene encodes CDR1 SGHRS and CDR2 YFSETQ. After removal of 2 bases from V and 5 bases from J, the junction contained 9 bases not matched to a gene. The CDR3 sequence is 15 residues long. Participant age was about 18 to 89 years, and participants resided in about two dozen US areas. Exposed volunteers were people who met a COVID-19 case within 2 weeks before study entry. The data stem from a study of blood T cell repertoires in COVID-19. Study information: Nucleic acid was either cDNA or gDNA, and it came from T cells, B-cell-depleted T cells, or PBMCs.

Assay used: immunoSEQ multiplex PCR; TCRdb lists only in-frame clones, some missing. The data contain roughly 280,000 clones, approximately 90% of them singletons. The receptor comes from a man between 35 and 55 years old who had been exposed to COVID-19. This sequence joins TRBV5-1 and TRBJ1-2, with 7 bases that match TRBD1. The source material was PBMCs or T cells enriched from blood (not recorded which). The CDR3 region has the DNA TGCGCCAGCAGCTTTAACGGACAGGACGTGTATGGCTACACCTTC. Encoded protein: CASSFNGQDVYGYTF.